A single sample gave rise to the 27 T cell receptor beta chains below, sequenced in a study of blood T cell repertoires in COVID-19 (dated by TCRdb to between 2020 and 2021). Library creation used the immunoSEQ multiplex PCR assay. Drawn from immuneACCESS, this table holds only the in-frame rearrangements with V and J called that TCRdb kept. Clones are partly lost; checked studies trace under half to an unresolved V gene and leave the rest unexplained. For this sample the table gives about 20,000 clones, of which around 86% were detected only once. The top ten clonotypes cover roughly 3.5% of the sample. Material for sequencing was peripheral blood. Receptor source: a man over 45 with active COVID-19.

This chain uses TRBV7-9 with TRBJ2-3; D is ambiguous. With 5 bases removed from V and 6 bases from J, the gap between germline ends came to 9 bases. The germline V gene has CDR1 SEHNR and CDR2 FQNEAQ (reference sequence). The CDR3 totals 12 residues. The CDR3 here is CASSLRSDTQYF. CDR3 coding DNA: TGTGCCAGCAGCCTCCGGTCGGATACGCAGTATTTT.

This chain links TRBV19 with TRBJ1-5; TRBD1 is a possible D gene (6 bases). V was cut by 4 bases and J by 4 bases, with 17 bases left in between. CDR1 LNHDA and CDR2 SQIVND come from the germline V gene (reference sequence). The CDR3 is 16 residues long. This chain's CDR3 is CASSTPPRQGNQPQHF. Here the CDR3 DNA reads TGTGCCAGTAGTACCCCCCCTCGGCAGGGGAATCAGCCCCAGCATTTT.

The V gene is TRBV28, the J gene TRBJ1-1; D gene unclear. Trimming removed 3 bases at V and 4 bases at J, with 15 bases between. The CDR3 has 15 amino acids. Germline values: CDR1 MDHEN, CDR2 SYDVKM. The CDR3: CASSFPGVGPTEAFF. The CDR3 bases are TGTGCCAGCAGTTTCCCCGGGGTTGGGCCCACTGAAGCTTTCTTT.

The J gene is TRBJ2-1, the V gene TRBV7-2, with D uncertain. Between the trimmed V and J ends, which lost 3 bases and 0 bases, there was a span of 6 bases. Germline CDR1 is SGHTA and CDR2 is FQGNSA. This CDR3 has 14 amino acids. The CDR3 sequence is CASSFFGSYNEQFF. The CDR3 nucleotides read TGTGCCAGCAGCTTTTTCGGCTCCTACAATGAGCAGTTCTTC.

The chain uses TRBV2 and TRBJ2-7; a possible D gene is TRBD2 (6 bases). Germline V gives CDR1 SNHLY, CDR2 FYNNEI. V lost 3 bases and J 0 bases, leaving 9 bases between the germline ends. CDR3 length: 14 amino acids. The CDR3 region has the DNA TGTGCCAGCAGTGAGATCGGGAGCTCCTACGAGCAGTACTTC. Translated: CASSEIGSSYEQYF.

This clone has just a few counts. The chain recombines TRBV13 with TRBJ1-2; D might be TRBD1 (6 bases). This CDR3 comprises 12 residues. Germline V gene data show CDR1 as PRHDT and CDR2 as FYEKMQ (reference sequence). Trimming stripped 5 bases from V and 8 bases from J, with 12 bases between. The CDR3: CASSLRTVGYTF. The DNA for the CDR3 is TGTGCCAGCAGCCTAAGGACAGTAGGCTACACCTTC.

The chain has TRBV6-2 or TRBV6-3 and TRBJ2-6, with D perhaps TRBD2 (5 bases). The germline V and J ends were trimmed by 2 bases and 0 bases, with 17 bases remaining between them. Germline lookup yields CDR1 MNHEY and CDR2 SVGEGT. The CDR3 is 19 residues long. CDR3 sequence: CASSYGASPQFSGANVLTF. The CDR3 DNA reads as TGTGCCAGCAGTTACGGCGCTAGCCCCCAATTCTCTGGGGCCAACGTCCTGACTTTC.

The chain uses TRBV29-1 and TRBJ2-1, with 7 positions matching TRBD2. Germline CDR1 SQVTM, CDR2 ANQGSEA. The CDR3 sequence is 13 residues long. V dropped 4 bases and J dropped 6; count of bases not matched to a gene: 6. This CDR3 is CSVVTSASNEQFF. CDR3 sequence (DNA): TGCAGCGTTGTCACTAGCGCAAGCAATGAGCAGTTCTTC.

The V and J genes are TRBV5-1 and TRBJ2-5, with D perhaps matching TRBD2 (7 bases). The germline V and J ends were trimmed by 0 bases and 2 bases, with 14 bases remaining between them. This CDR3 contains 16 residues. The germline gives CDR1 SGHRS, CDR2 YFSETQ. CDR3 sequence (DNA): TGCGCCAGCAGCTTGGACGGCGGGGGCCTGCAAGAGACCCAGTACTTC. Residues: CASSLDGGGLQETQYF.

This clone was counted a few times. This chain links TRBV6-1 with TRBJ1-1, with a tentative D call TRBD1 (5 bases). This CDR3 region has 14 residues. The V end lost 2 bases, the J end lost 4 bases, and 11 bases lay between the germline ends. Looked up from germline, CDR1 is MNHNS and CDR2 is SASEGT. The CDR3 reads CASSESWGGTEAFF. CDR3 in DNA: TGTGCCAGCAGTGAATCTTGGGGGGGCACTGAAGCTTTCTTT.

This clone showed up just once. The genes are TRBV7-2 and TRBJ2-7; 7 nucleotides match TRBD2. Germline V gene sequence: CDR1 SGHTA, CDR2 FQGNSA. The V gene end was trimmed by 5 bases and the J gene end by 4 bases; junction bases not matched to a gene: 8. This CDR3 is 14 amino acids long. CDR3 coding DNA: TGTGCCAGCAGCCGGGGCGGGGGTAGGTACGAGCAGTACTTC. Protein sequence: CASSRGGGRYEQYF.

This clone qualifies as medium-sized. The rearrangement links TRBV29-1 to TRBJ1-2; TRBD1 agrees at 7 bases. The CDR3 totals 15 residues. V was pared by 4 bases and J by 0 bases, with 8 bases of the junction left unmatched. Germline CDR1 SQVTM, CDR2 ANQGSEA. The CDR3 DNA reads as TGCAGCGTTGGGGAACGGGACAGCCCTAACTATGGCTACACCTTC. Translating it yields CSVGERDSPNYGYTF.

This clone turned up a few times. The genes are TRBV6-1 and TRBJ1-5, with a tentative D call TRBD1 (6 bases). V was shortened by 2 bases and J by 11 bases, with 19 bases between the two germline ends. CDR3 length equals 15 residues. Germline CDR1 reads MNHNS; CDR2 reads SASEGT. This chain's CDR3 is CASSELLPDKGAQHF. Here the CDR3 DNA reads TGTGCCAGCAGTGAACTCCTTCCCGACAAGGGGGCCCAGCATTTT.

The chain links TRBV18 to TRBJ2-1; D may be TRBD2 (7 bases). The CDR3 sequence is 15 residues long. V lost 3 bases and J lost 7, with 16 bases in between. CDR1 is KGHSH and CDR2 is LQKENI in the germline V gene. The CDR3 protein is CASSPLRGAWNEQFF. Written as DNA, the CDR3 is TGTGCCAGCTCACCCCTCCGGGGGGCTTGGAATGAGCAGTTCTTC.

The genes are TRBV9 and TRBJ2-1; the D gene is possibly TRBD2 (5 bases). Germline V gene data show CDR1 as SGDLS and CDR2 as YYNGEE. The CDR3 is made up of 15 amino acids. Deletions cut 4 bases from V and 8 bases from J, with 19 bases between. The CDR3 spells CASSPQHGGLDEQFF. The CDR3 DNA reads TGTGCCAGCAGCCCCCAACATGGCGGGTTAGATGAGCAGTTCTTC.

The chain joins TRBV19 to TRBJ1-5; D not certain. This CDR3 has 12 residues. With 3 bases removed from V and 7 bases from J, the gap between germline ends came to 7 bases. CDR1 is LNHDA, CDR2 SQIVND, per germline (reference sequence). The CDR3 loop reads CASSILQQPQHF. In DNA form, the CDR3 reads TGTGCCAGTAGTATTCTCCAGCAGCCCCAGCATTTT.

The V and J genes are TRBV6-6 and TRBJ2-7, with 8 bases lining up with TRBD1. The trim removed 6 bases at V and 6 bases at J, leaving 7 bases unmatched. The CDR3 sequence is 13 residues long. The germline gives CDR1 MNHNY, CDR2 SVGAGI (reference sequence). Here the CDR3 reads CASRPGQGLEQYF. The CDR3 nucleotides are TGTGCCAGCAGACCCGGACAGGGCCTCGAGCAGTACTTC.

This clone is a singleton in its sample. The chain is built from TRBV7-9 and TRBJ1-5, with D unclear. Trimming shortened V by 5 bases and J by 9 bases, and 11 bases separated the two germline ends. The CDR3 length is 12 residues. Germline V gene sequence: CDR1 SEHNR, CDR2 FQNEAQ (reference sequence). For the CDR3, the DNA is TGTGCCAGCAGCGCATCAGATACGCCCCAGCATTTT. This encodes CASSASDTPQHF.

This chain uses TRBV6-5 with TRBJ1-1, with 8 bases that match TRBD1. The CDR3 spans 14 residues. CDR1 and CDR2 from the germline V gene are MNHEY and SVGAGI. The trim removed 5 bases at V and 0 bases at J, leaving 2 bases unmatched. The CDR3 reads CASSRTGLNTEAFF. In DNA, the CDR3 is TGTGCCAGCAGTAGGACAGGGCTGAACACTGAAGCTTTCTTT.

The rearrangement uses TRBV11-2 and TRBJ2-3, with TRBD2 matching over 9 bases. The CDR3 loop spans 18 amino acids. The V segment lost 3 bases and the J segment 3 bases; nucleotides outside the gene matches: 13. Germline loops: CDR1 SGHAT, CDR2 FQNNGV. The chain's CDR3 is CASSFTAGGQGVTDTQYF. DNA of the CDR3: TGTGCCAGCAGCTTTACGGCGGGGGGGCAGGGGGTTACAGATACGCAGTATTTT.

The CDR3 sequence is CASVGGGAYNEQFF. The CDR3 DNA reads as TGTGCCAGCGTGGGCGGGGGGGCGTACAATGAGCAGTTCTTC. V usage is TRBV28 and J usage is TRBJ2-1; 9 bases fit TRBD2. The CDR3 spans 14 residues. Per the germline V gene, CDR1 is MDHEN and CDR2 is SYDVKM. The J segment lost 4 bases and the V segment lost 8 bases, leaving 6 bases of the junction unmatched.

This clone was detected only once. This chain joins TRBV10-3 and TRBJ2-7; 9 bases are a match to TRBD1. Germline assignment: CDR1 ENHRY and CDR2 SYGVKD. The V gene end was trimmed by 7 bases and the J gene end by 2 bases; junction bases not matched to a gene: 6. The CDR3 is 14 residues long. CDR3 sequence: CAITAGQGPYEQYF. CDR3 in DNA: TGTGCCATCACTGCAGGACAGGGGCCCTACGAGCAGTACTTC.

CDR3 nucleotides: TGCGCCAGCAGCCGACTAGCGGGGGGCTCAGATACGCAGTATTTT. This translates into CASSRLAGGSDTQYF. The chain uses TRBV4-1 and TRBJ2-3, with 13 bases that match TRBD2. CDR1 is MGHRA, CDR2 YSYEKL, per germline. J was trimmed by 4 bases and V by 4 bases; bases with no gene match: 2. The CDR3 extends over 15 amino acids.

The chain couples TRBV5-5 to TRBJ2-5, with a tentative D call TRBD2 (6 bases). This CDR3 has 15 amino acids. The germline V gene encodes CDR1 SGHKS and CDR2 YYEKEE (reference sequence). Trimming removed 4 bases at V and 5 bases at J, with 18 bases between. The CDR3 DNA is TGTGCCAGCAGCCCAGCGCGGGGCAGCTTGGAGACCCAGTACTTC. Amino acids: CASSPARGSLETQYF. The full variable domain, rest sourced from reference TRBV5-5 and TRBJ2-5, is DAGVTQSPTHLIKTRGQQVTLRCSPISGHKSVSWYQQVLGQGPQFIFQYYEKEERGRGNFPDRFSARQFPNYSSELNVNALLLGDSALYLCASSPARGSLETQYFGPGTRLLVL.

The chain employs TRBV9 and TRBJ2-7, with TRBD2 identical over 8 bases. The trim removed 4 bases at V and 2 bases at J, leaving 5 bases unmatched. Looked up from germline, CDR1 is SGDLS and CDR2 is YYNGEE. The CDR3 runs 14 residues. The CDR3 region is CASSSGTSPYEQYF. CDR3 sequence (DNA): TGTGCCAGCAGCTCCGGGACTAGTCCCTACGAGCAGTACTTC.

The rearrangement joins TRBV5-1 to TRBJ1-4; TRBD1 matches at 10 bases. V gave up 0 bases and J gave up 4 bases; unmatched junction bases: 6. The germline V gene encodes CDR1 SGHRS and CDR2 YFSETQ. CDR3 length: 17 residues. CDR3 sequence reads: CASSLGQGAVFNEKLFF. CDR3 bases: TGCGCCAGCAGCTTGGGACAGGGGGCGGTTTTTAATGAAAAACTGTTTTTT. The variable domain in full, completed from reference TRBV5-1 and TRBJ1-4, reads KAGVTQTPRYLIKTRGQQVTLSCSPISGHRSVSWYQQTPGQGLQFLFEYFSETQRNKGNFPGRFSGRQFSNSRSEMNVSTLELGDSALYLCASSLGQGAVFNEKLFFGSGTQLSVL.

A single count supports this clone. J is TRBJ2-1 and V is TRBV6-4; no reliable D call. CDR3 size: 13 residues. Germline CDR1 and CDR2: MRHNA and SNTAGT. Between the trimmed V and J ends, which lost 0 bases and 5 bases, there was a span of 5 bases. CDR3 coding DNA: TGTGCCAGCAGTGACTCGTCTAACAATGAGCAGTTCTTC. Protein: CASSDSSNNEQFF.